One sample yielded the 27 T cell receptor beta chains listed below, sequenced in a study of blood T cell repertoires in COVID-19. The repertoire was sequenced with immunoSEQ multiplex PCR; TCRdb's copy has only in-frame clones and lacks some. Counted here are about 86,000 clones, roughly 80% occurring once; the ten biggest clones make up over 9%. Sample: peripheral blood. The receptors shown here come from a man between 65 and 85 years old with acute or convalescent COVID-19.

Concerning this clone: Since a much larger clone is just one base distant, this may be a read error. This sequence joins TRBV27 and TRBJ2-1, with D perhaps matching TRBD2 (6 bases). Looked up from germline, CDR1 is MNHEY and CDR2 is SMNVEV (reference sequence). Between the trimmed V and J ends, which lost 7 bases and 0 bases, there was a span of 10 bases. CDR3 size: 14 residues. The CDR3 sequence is CASNFSGSYNEQFF. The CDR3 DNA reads TGTGCCAGCAATTTTAGCGGCTCCTACAATGAGCAGTTCTTC.

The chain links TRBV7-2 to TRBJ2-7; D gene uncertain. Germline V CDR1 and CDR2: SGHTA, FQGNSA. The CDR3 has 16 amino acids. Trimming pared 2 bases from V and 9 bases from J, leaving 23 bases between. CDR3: CASSLITASVYSGQYF. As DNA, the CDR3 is TGTGCCAGCAGCTTAATAACAGCCAGTGTCTATTCCGGGCAGTACTTC. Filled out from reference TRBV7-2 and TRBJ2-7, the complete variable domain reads GAGVSQSPSNKVTEKGKDVELRCDPISGHTALYWYRQSLGQGLEFLIYFQGNSAPDKSGLPSDRFSAERTGGSVSTLTIQRTQQEDSAVYLCASSLITASVYSGQYFGPGTRLTVT.

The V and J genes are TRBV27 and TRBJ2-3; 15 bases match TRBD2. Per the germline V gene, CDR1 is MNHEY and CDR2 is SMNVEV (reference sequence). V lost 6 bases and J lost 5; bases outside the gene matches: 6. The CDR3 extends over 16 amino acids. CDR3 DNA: TGTGCCAGCAGCCGGGGACTAGCGGGGGGTCTAGATACGCAGTATTTT. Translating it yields CASSRGLAGGLDTQYF.

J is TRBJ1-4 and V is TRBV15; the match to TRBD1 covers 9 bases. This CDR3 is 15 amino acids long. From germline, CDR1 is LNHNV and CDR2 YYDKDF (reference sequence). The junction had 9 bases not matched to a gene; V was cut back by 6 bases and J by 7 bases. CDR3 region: CATRSGTGRIEKLFF. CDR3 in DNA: TGTGCCACCAGATCCGGGACAGGGCGTATTGAAAAACTGTTTTTT.

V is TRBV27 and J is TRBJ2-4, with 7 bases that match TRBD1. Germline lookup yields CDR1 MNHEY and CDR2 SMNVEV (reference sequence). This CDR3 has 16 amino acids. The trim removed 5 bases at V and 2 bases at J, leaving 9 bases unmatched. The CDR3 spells CASSHYTGVTKNIQYF. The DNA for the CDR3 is TGTGCCAGCAGTCATTATACAGGGGTTACCAAAAACATTCAGTACTTC.

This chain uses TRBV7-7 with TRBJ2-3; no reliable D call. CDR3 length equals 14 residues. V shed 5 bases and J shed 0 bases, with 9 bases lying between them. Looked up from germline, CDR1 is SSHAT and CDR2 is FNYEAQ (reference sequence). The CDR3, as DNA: TGTGCCAGCAGCAACGGAGCTAGCACAGATACGCAGTATTTT. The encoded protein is CASSNGASTDTQYF.

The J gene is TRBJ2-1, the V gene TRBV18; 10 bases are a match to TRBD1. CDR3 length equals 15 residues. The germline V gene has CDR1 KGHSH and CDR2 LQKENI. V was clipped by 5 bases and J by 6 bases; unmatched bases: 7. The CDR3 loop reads CASSTGTGAINEQFF. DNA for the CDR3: TGTGCCAGCTCAACCGGGACAGGGGCTATCAATGAGCAGTTCTTC.

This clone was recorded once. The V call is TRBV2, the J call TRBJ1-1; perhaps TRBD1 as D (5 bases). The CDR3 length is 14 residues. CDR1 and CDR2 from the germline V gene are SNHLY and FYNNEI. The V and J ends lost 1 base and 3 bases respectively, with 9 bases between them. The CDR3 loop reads CASSEGGFDTEAFF. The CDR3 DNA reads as TGTGCCAGCAGTGAAGGGGGCTTTGACACTGAAGCTTTCTTT.

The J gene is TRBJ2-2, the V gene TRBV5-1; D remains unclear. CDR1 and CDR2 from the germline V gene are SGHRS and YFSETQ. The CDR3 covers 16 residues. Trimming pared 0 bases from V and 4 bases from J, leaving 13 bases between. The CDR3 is CASSLAVGGGTGELFF. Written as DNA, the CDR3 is TGCGCCAGCAGCTTGGCCGTTGGCGGTGGCACCGGGGAGCTGTTTTTT.

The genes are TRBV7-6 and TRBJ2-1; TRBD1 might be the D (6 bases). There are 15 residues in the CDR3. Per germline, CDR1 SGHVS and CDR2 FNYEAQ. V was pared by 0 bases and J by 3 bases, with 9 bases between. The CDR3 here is CASSLAGAHYNEQFF. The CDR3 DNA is TGTGCCAGCAGCTTAGCGGGGGCCCACTACAATGAGCAGTTCTTC.

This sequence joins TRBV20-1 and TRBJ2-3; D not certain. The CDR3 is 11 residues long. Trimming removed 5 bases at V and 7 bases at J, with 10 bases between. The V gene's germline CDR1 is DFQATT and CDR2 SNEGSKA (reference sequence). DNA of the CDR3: TGCAGTGCTCTCGACACTTATACGCAGTATTTT. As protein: CSALDTYTQYF.

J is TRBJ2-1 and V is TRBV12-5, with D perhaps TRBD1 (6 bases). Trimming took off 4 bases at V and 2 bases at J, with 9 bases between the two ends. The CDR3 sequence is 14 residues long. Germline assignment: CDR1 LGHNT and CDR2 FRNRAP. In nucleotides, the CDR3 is TGTGCTAGTGGTTCCGGGACAACCTACAATGAGCAGTTCTTC. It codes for CASGSGTTYNEQFF. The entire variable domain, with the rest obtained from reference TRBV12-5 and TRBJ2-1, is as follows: DARVTQTPRHKVTEMGQEVTMRCQPILGHNTVFWYRQTMMQGLELLAYFRNRAPLDDSGMPKDRFSAEMPDATLATLKIQPSEPRDSAVYFCASGSGTTYNEQFFGPGTRLTVL.

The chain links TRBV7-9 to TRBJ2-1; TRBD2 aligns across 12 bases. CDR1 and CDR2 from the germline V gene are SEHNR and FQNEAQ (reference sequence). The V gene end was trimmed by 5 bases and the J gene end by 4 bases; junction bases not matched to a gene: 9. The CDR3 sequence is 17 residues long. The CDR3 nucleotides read TGTGCCAGCAGCCCCCCGGTGACTAGCGGGGGATACAATGAGCAGTTCTTC. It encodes CASSPPVTSGGYNEQFF.

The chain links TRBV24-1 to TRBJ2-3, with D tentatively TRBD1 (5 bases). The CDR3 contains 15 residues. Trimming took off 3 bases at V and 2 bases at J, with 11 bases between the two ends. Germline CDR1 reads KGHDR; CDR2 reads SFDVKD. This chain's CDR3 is CATSDKQAFTDTQYF. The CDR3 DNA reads TGTGCCACCAGTGATAAACAGGCTTTCACAGATACGCAGTATTTT.

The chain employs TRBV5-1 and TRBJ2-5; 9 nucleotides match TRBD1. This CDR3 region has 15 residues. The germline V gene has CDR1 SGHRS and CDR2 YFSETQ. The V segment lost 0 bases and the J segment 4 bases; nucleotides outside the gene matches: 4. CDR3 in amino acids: CASSLGDRVGETQYF. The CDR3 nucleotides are TGCGCCAGCAGCTTGGGGGACAGGGTAGGAGAGACCCAGTACTTC.

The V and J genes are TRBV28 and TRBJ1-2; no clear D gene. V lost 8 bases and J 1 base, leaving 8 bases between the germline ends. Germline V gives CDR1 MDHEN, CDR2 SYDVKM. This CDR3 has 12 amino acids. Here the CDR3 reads CASGRINYGYTF. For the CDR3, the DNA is TGTGCCAGCGGCAGAATTAACTATGGCTACACCTTC.

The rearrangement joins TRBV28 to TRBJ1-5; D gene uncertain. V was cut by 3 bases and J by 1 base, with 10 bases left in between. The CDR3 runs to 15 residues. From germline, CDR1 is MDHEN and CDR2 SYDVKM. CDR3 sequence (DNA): TGTGCCAGCAGTTTGGTCTCACAGAGCAATCAGCCCCAGCATTTT. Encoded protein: CASSLVSQSNQPQHF.

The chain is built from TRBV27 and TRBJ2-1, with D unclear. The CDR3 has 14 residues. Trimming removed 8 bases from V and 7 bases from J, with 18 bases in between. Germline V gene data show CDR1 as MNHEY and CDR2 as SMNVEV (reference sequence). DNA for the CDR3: TGTGCCAGCTCCCGCCGTGGAGCTAGTAATGAGCAGTTCTTC. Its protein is CASSRRGASNEQFF.

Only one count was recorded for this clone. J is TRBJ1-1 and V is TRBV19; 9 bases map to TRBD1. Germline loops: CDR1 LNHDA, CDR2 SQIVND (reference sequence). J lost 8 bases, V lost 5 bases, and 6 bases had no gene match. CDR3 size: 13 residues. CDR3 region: CASSVNRGPEAFF. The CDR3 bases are TGTGCCAGTAGTGTTAACAGGGGGCCCGAAGCTTTCTTT.

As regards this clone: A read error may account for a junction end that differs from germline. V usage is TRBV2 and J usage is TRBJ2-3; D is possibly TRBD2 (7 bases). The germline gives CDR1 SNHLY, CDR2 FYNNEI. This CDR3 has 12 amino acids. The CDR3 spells CASSSGWGGENF. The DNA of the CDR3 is TGTGCCAGCAGCTCTGGGTGGGGGGGCGAGAATTTT.

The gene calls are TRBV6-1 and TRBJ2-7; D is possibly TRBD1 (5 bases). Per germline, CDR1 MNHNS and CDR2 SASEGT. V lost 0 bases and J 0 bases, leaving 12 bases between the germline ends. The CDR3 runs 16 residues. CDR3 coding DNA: TGTGCCAGCAGTGAAGCGGCGGCCGACAGCTCCTACGAGCAGTACGTC. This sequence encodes CASSEAAADSSYEQYV.

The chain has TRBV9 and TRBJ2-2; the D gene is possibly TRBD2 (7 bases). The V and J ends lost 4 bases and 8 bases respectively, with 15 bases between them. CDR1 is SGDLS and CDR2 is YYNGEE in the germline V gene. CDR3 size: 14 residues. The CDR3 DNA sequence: TGTGCCAGCAGCACATCCGGGGGGCTGGGGGAGCTGTTTTTT. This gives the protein CASSTSGGLGELFF.

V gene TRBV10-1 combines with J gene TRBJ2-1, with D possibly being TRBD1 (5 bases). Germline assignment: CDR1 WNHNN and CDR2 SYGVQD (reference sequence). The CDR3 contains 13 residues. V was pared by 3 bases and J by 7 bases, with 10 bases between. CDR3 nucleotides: TGCGCCAGCAGTGACAGGGTTGGGAATGAGCAGTTCTTC. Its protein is CASSDRVGNEQFF.

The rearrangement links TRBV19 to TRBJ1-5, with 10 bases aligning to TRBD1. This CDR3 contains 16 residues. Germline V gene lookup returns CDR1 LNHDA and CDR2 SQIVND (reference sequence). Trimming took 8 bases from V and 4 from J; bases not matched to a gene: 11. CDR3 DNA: TGTGCCAGTGGAGGGGGGGACAGGGGTCCAAATCAGCCCCAGCATTTT. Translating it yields CASGGGDRGPNQPQHF.

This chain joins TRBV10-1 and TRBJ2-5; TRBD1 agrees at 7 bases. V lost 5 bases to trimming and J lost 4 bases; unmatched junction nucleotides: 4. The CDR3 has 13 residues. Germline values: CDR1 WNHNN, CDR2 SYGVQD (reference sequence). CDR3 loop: CASSSAGGETQYF. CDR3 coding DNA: TGCGCCAGCAGTTCTGCAGGGGGAGAGACCCAGTACTTC.

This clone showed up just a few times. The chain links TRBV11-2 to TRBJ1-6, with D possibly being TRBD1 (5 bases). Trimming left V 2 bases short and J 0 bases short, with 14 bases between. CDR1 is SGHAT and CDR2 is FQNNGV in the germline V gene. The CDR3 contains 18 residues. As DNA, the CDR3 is TGTGCCAGCAGCTTAAAACAGGCACAAAGCTCCTATAATTCACCCCTCCACTTT. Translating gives CASSLKQAQSSYNSPLHF. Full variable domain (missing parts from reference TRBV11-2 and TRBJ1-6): EAGVAQSPRYKIIEKRQSVAFWCNPISGHATLYWYQQILGQGPKLLIQFQNNGVVDDSQLPKDRFSAERLKGVDSTLKIQPAKLEDSAVYLCASSLKQAQSSYNSPLHFGNGTRLTVT.

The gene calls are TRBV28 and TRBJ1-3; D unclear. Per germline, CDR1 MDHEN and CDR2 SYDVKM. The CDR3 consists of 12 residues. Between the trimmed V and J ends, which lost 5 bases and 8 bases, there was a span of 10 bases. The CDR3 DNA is TGTGCCAGCAGTCGGAGTGTTTACACCATATATTTT. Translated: CASSRSVYTIYF.